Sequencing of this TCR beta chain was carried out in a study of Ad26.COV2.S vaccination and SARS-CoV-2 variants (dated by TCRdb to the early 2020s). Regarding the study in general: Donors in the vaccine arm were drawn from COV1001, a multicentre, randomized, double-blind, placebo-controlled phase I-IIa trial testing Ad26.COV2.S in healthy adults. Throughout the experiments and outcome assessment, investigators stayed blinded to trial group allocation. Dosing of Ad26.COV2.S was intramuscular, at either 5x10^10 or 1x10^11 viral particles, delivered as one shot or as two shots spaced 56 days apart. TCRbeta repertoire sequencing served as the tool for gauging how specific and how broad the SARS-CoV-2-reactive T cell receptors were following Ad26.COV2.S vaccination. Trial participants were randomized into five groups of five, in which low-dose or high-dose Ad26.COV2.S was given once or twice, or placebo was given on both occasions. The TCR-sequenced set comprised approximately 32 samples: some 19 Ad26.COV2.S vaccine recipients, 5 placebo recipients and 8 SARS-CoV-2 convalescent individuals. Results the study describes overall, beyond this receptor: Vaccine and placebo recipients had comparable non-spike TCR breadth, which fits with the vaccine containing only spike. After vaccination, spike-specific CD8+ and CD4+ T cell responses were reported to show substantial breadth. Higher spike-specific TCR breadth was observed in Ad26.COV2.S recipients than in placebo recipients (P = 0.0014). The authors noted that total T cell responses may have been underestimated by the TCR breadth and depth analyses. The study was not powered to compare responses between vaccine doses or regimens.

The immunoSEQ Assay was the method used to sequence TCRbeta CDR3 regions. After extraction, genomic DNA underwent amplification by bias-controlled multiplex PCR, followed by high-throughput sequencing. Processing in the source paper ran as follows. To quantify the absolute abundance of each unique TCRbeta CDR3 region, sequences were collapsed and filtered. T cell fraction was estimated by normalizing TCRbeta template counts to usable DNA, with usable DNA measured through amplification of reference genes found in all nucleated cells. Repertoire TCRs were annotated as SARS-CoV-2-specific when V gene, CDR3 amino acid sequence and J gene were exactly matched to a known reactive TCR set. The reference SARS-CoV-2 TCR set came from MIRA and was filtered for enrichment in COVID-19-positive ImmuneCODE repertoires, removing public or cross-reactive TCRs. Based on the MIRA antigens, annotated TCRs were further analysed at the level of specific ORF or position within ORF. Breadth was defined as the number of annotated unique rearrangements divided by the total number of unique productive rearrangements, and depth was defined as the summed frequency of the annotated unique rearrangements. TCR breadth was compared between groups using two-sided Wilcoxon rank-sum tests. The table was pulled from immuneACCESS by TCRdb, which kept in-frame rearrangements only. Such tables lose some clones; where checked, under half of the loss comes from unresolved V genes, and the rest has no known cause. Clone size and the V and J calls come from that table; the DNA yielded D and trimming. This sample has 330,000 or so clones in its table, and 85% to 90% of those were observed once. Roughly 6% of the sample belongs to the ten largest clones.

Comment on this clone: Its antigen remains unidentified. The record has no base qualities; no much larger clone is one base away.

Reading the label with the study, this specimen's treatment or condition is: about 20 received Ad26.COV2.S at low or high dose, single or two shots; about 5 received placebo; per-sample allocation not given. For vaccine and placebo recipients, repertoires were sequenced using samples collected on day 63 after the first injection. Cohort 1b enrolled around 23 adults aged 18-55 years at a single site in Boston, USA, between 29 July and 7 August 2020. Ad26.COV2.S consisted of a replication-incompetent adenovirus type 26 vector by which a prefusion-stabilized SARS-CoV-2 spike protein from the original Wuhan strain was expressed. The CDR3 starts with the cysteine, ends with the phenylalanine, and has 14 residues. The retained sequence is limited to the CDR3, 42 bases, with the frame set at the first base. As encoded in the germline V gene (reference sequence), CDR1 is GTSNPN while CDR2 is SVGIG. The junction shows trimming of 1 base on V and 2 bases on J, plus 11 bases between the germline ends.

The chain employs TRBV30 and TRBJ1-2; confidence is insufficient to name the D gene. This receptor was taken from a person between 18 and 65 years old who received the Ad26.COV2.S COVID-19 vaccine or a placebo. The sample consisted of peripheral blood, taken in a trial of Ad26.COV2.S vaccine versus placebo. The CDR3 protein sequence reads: CAWSEFEGNYGYTF. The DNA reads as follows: TGTGCCTGGAGTGAATTTGAAGGGAACTATGGCTACACCTTC.